This record looks at one T cell receptor (beta chain) sequence and its context. Its target is unknown. The length of the CDR3 is 9 residues. Trimming stripped 10 bases from V and 4 bases from J, with 2 bases between. Germline V gene lookup returns CDR1 SEHNR and CDR2 FQNEAQ (reference sequence). The data belong to a study of response to subunit inactivated influenza vaccine. Study results and caveats: There was a suggestion from the authors that each seasonal influenza vaccination recruits few new T cells.

TCRdb reanalysed the RT-PCR reads using MiXCR and keeps one entry per CDR3 protein. The data contain about 700,000 distinct CDR3 sequences, about 15% of them singletons. Specimen: PBMCs from blood, collected roughly 15 days before vaccination. The sequence came from a man in his fifties or sixties who received an inactivated influenza vaccine. The chain uses TRBV7-9 and TRBJ1-3, with unresolved D. CDR3 in amino acids: CAMGNTIYF. CDR3 DNA: TGTGCCATGGGAAACACCATATATTTT.